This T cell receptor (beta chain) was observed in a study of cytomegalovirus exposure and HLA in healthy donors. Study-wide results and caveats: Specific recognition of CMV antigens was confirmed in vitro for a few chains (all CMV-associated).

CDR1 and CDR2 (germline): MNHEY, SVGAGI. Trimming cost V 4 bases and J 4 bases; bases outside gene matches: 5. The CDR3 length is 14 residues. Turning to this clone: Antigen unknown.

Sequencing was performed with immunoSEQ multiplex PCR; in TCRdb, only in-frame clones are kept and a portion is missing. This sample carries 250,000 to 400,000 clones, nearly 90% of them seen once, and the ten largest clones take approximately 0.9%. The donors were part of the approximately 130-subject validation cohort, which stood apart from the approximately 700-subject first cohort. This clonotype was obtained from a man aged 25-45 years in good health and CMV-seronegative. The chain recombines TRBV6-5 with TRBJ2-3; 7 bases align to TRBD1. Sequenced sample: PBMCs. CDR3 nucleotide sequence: TGTGCCAGCAGTTTAGGGGGCTTCGCAGATACGCAGTATTTT. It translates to CASSLGGFADTQYF.